The present TCR beta chain was sequenced within a study of molecular identifiers for immune sequencing clone quantification. There are 15 residues in the CDR3. The V and J ends lost 2 bases and 0 bases respectively, with 11 bases between them. Germline V lookup: CDR1 SNHLY, CDR2 FYNNEI. Comments on this clonotype: Its antigen remains unidentified.

TCRdb fed the PCR reads into MiXCR, producing one record per CDR3 protein. The sample has under 800,000 distinct CDR3 sequences; approximately 24% are singletons. Study results and limitations: Effector cells had over 99% of their molecules in clones above 20 RNA copies, while naive cells had under 1%. Identical TCR molecules sharing a barcode could underestimate highly expanded clone sizes.

CD8+CD4-CCR7+CD45RA+ cells were sorted as naive CD8 T cells. Specimen: naive CD8+ T cells from blood, with Jurkat cell RNA spiked in. Subset here: FACS-sorted CD8+CD4-CCR7+CD45RA+ naive T cells. The TCR originated in a human donor in good health. Some libraries in this study had Jurkat cell RNA spiked in. The chain carries TRBV2 and TRBJ2-7; D gene ambiguous. CDR3 sequence: CASSEMPGSSYEQYF. CDR3 DNA: TGTGCCAGCAGTGAAATGCCCGGTAGCTCCTACGAGCAGTACTTC.